Presented here are 4 T cell receptor beta chains from one specimen sequenced in a study of blood T cells in healthy people across ages. Primed by a sample-barcoded 5' primer and a J-beta primer mix, a second PCR proceeded for 7 to 11 cycles. TCRdb itself ran the 5' RACE reads through MiXCR, one entry per CDR3 protein. The table has 850,000 to 1,300,000 distinct CDR3 sequences, under 45% seen once. Material for sequencing was blood. All receptors derive from a woman aged 55-69 years in good health.

V usage is TRBV7-9 and J usage is TRBJ2-7, with a possible D match to TRBD1 (5 bases). Germline V CDR1 and CDR2: SEHNR, FQNEAQ (reference sequence). CDR3 length: 14 residues. The V end lost 5 bases, the J end lost 0 bases, and 11 bases lay between the germline ends. CDR3 loop: CASSAVTASYEQYF. The CDR3 nucleotides read TGTGCCAGCAGCGCAGTGACAGCCTCCTACGAGCAGTACTTC.

This chain joins TRBV9 and TRBJ2-1, with 7 bases matching TRBD2. The trim removed 0 bases at V and 3 bases at J, leaving 6 bases unmatched. The CDR3 runs 16 residues. CDR1 and CDR2 from the germline V gene are SGDLS and YYNGEE. Written as DNA, the CDR3 is TGTGCCAGCAGCGTAGGTTCTGGGACTATCTACAATGAGCAGTTCTTC. Translated: CASSVGSGTIYNEQFF.

The chain uses TRBV20-1 and TRBJ1-2; TRBD1 matches 8 bases. The CDR3 runs 14 residues. The V gene's germline CDR1 is DFQATT and CDR2 SNEGSKA (reference sequence). V shed 5 bases and J 8 bases; nucleotides not matched to a gene: 13. CDR3: CSAQTLQGARGYTF. The CDR3 DNA reads as TGCAGTGCTCAAACCCTCCAGGGGGCGAGAGGCTACACCTTC.

CDR3: CASSFDLTGTDTQYF. The CDR3 DNA reads TGCGCCAGCAGCTTCGATCTTACCGGCACAGATACGCAGTATTTT. The chain employs TRBV5-1 and TRBJ2-3; D ambiguous. The CDR3 is made up of 15 amino acids. Germline CDR1 reads SGHRS; CDR2 reads YFSETQ. Trimming stripped 2 bases from V and 1 base from J, with 11 bases between.